This T cell receptor (beta chain) was profiled in a study of control samples from healthy donors and cancer patients (dated by TCRdb to 2019 to 2021). A note on this clone: It has no known antigen specificity. One base away there is no much larger clone; base qualities are not given.

Library preparation was by the immunoSEQ multiplex PCR assay. Imported from immuneACCESS, the table was reduced by TCRdb to in-frame sequences with V and J called. These copies leave out some clones; in studies compared against another copy, an unresolved V gene accounts for under half, and the cause of the remainder is not known. This sample gives 10,000 or so clones in total; roughly 88% of them show up just once. The top ten clones comprise about 20% of the sample. The cysteine opens and the phenylalanine closes a CDR3 of 14 amino acids. Just the 42-base CDR3 DNA is kept, in frame starting at base 1. As encoded in the germline V gene, CDR1 is LGHNA while CDR2 is YNFKEQ. Unmatched junction bases come to 5, with V trimmed by 2 bases and J by 7 bases.

The rearranged chain carries TRBV4-2 and TRBJ2-5, and 9 junction bases match TRBD2. This sequence was found in a man between 60 and 75 years old with colorectal cancer. The source material was PBMCs. The nucleotide sequence reads as follows: TGTGCCAGCAGCCAAACTAGCGGGTTGTCGACCCAGTACTTC. Protein translation: CASSQTSGLSTQYF.